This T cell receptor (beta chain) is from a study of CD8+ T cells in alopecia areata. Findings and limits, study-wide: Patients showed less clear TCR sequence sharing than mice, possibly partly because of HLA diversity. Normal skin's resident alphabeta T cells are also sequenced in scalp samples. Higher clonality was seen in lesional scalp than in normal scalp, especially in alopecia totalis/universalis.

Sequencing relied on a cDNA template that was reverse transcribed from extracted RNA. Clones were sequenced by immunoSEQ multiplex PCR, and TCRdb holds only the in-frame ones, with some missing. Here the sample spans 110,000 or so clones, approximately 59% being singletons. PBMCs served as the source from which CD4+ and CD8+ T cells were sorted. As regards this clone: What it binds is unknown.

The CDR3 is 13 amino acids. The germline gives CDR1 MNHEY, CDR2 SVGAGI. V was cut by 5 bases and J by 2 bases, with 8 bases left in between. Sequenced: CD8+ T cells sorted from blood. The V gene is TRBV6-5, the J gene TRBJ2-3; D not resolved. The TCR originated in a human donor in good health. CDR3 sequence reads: CASSIQSTDTQYF. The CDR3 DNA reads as TGTGCCAGCAGTATCCAATCCACAGATACGCAGTATTTT.